These T cell receptor beta chains were read from a single sample in a study of human T cells and chemical hapten exposure. MiXCR was run by TCRdb on the RACE reads, yielding one entry per CDR3 protein. The sample has 150,000 to 200,000 distinct CDR3 sequences; under 35% are singletons. The sequencing used whole blood, collected in connection with sensitization to the hapten diphenylcyclopropenone (DPC). Receptor source: a woman aged 30 to 39 with alopecia areata. Some clones in this sample may be carry-over from other donors' samples. Each CDR3 is given with its conserved first and last residue. Fields, in order: D gene, clone size, J gene, V gene, CDR3 DNA, CDR3 protein. A D gene is named only where the DNA matches it firmly. A row's size may be missing; if present it is once, few, many or a size class.

NA,NA,TRBJ1-5,TRBV4-2,TGTGCCAGCAGCCAAGAGCGGAGTAGCAATCAGCCCCAGCATTTT,CASSQERSSNQPQHF
NA,few,TRBJ2-7,TRBV20-1,TGCAGTGCTATTCTCATCCGGCGCTTTAGTTCCGAGCAGTACTTC,CSAILIRRFSSEQYF
NA,few,TRBJ2-1,TRBV4-1,TGCGCCAGCAGCCGACAGAATGAGCAGTTCTTC,CASSRQNEQFF
NA,few,TRBJ2-3,TRBV6-6,TGTGCCAGCAGTTACTCAGGCGGGGACACAGATACGCAGTATTTT,CASSYSGGDTDTQYF
TRBD2,NA,TRBJ2-7,TRBV28,TGTGCCAGCAACAACAGAAGGGGACTAAACTCCTACGAGCAGTACTTC,CASNNRRGLNSYEQYF
TRBD1,few,TRBJ1-1,TRBV28,TGTGCCAGCATCCTACAGGGGGAAAACACTGAAGCTTTCTTT,CASILQGENTEAFF
NA,NA,TRBJ2-7,TRBV4-3,TGCGCCAGCAGCCAAGATCAACCGGGAGAAGGCGAGCAGTACTTC,CASSQDQPGEGEQYF
TRBD1,NA,TRBJ1-2,TRBV7-2,TGTGCCAGCAGCTACGGGACAGGGGGCCGGCGAGACTATGGCTACACCTTC,CASSYGTGGRRDYGYTF
NA,few,TRBJ1-1,TRBV20-1,TGCAGTGCTAGAGACCGGACTGTCAACTGGAACACTGAAGCTTTCTTT,CSARDRTVNWNTEAFF
TRBD2,few,TRBJ2-7,TRBV7-2,TGTGCCAGCAGCTATAAAGCGGGAGGCTTCTTATCCGAGCAGTACTTC,CASSYKAGGFLSEQYF
TRBD1,NA,TRBJ1-1,TRBV12-3/TRBV12-4,TGTGCCAGCAGTTTAGAGGACAGGGGCACAGAAGCTTTCTTT,CASSLEDRGTEAFF
NA,NA,TRBJ2-2,TRBV15,TGTGCCACCAGCAGAGGGACCGGGATTCGAGGATCCGGGGAGCTGTTTTTT,CATSRGTGIRGSGELFF
TRBD1,NA,TRBJ1-2,TRBV5-1,TGCGCCAGCAGCTTGGGAGGAACAGGGGGCAGTTATGGCTACACCTTC,CASSLGGTGGSYGYTF
NA,NA,TRBJ2-2,TRBV28,TGTGCCAGCAGTTTAGCCGGGTCGTACACCGGGGAGCTGTTTTTT,CASSLAGSYTGELFF
TRBD1,NA,TRBJ2-3,TRBV29-1,TGCAGCGTCGCGACAGGGGGGACCACAGATACGCAGTATTTT,CSVATGGTTDTQYF
TRBD1,NA,TRBJ2-2,TRBV5-1,TGCGCCAGCAGCTTGGCCGGGCTGGGACAGGTTCCCGGGGAGCTGTTTTTT,CASSLAGLGQVPGELFF
NA,NA,TRBJ2-7,TRBV29-1,TGCAGCGTTGACGCAGGCGGAAGCTCCTACGAGCAGTACTTC,CSVDAGGSSYEQYF
NA,NA,TRBJ1-3,TRBV6-2/TRBV6-3,TGTGCCAGCAGTGGCGACAGGACCCCCTCTGGAAACACCATATATTTT,CASSGDRTPSGNTIYF
NA,NA,TRBJ1-6,TRBV9,TGTGCCAGCAGCGTAGGCAACACTTCACCCCTCCACTTT,CASSVGNTSPLHF
TRBD1,few,TRBJ1-2,TRBV4-2,TGTGCCAGCAGCCAGACAGGGCAGGGTGGCTACACCTTC,CASSQTGQGGYTF
NA,few,TRBJ2-4,TRBV11-1,TGTGCCAGCAGACCGGGCCCCAAAAACATTCAGTACTTC,CASRPGPKNIQYF
TRBD1,NA,TRBJ1-2,TRBV24-1,TGTGCCACCAGTCCGGGACAGGGATCCTATGGAGGTGGCTACACCTTC,CATSPGQGSYGGGYTF
NA,NA,TRBJ1-1,TRBV9,TGTGCCAGCAGCGCTACCCCCCGGGACACTGAAGCTTTCTTT,CASSATPRDTEAFF
NA,NA,TRBJ2-7,TRBV28,TGTGCCAGCAGTTTAGCAGGGTCAAGATTCTACGAGCAGTACTTC,CASSLAGSRFYEQYF
NA,NA,TRBJ1-4,TRBV20-1,TGCAGTGCTAGGGGATCGGGGGAAAAACTGTTTTTT,CSARGSGEKLFF
NA,NA,TRBJ1-2,TRBV30,TGTGCCTGGAGTGTACAAGCCTATGGCTACACCTTC,CAWSVQAYGYTF
NA,many,TRBJ2-1,TRBV11-2,TGTGCCAGCAGCTTAGGACTTGCTAATGAGCAGTTCTTC,CASSLGLANEQFF
NA,NA,TRBJ1-1,TRBV29-1,TGCAGCGTTCTAGAGAACAGACAGAACACTGAAGCTTTCTTT,CSVLENRQNTEAFF
TRBD1,NA,TRBJ2-5,TRBV29-1,TGCAGCGGTGACAGGGGAGATGGAGAGACCCAGTACTTC,CSGDRGDGETQYF
NA,NA,TRBJ2-5,TRBV28,TGTGCCAGCAGTTTACCACCTTCCGGGATTGGAGAGACCCAGTACTTC,CASSLPPSGIGETQYF
NA,NA,TRBJ1-1,TRBV7-9,TGTGCCAGCAGCCGCCCGGGACTAGAAGCTTTCTTT,CASSRPGLEAFF
NA,few,TRBJ2-1,TRBV6-2/TRBV6-3,TGTGCCAGCAGTTACACCAGACAGGTTGCGCAGTTCTTC,CASSYTRQVAQFF
NA,many,TRBJ1-5,TRBV4-3,TGCGCCAGCAGCCAAGATTTTCATCAGCCCCAGCATTTT,CASSQDFHQPQHF
NA,NA,TRBJ1-5,TRBV7-2,TGTGCCAGCAGCCTCCGAAGAAATCAGCCCCAGCATTTT,CASSLRRNQPQHF
NA,NA,TRBJ1-1,TRBV28,TGTGCCAGCAGCCTTCACACGAACACTGAAGCTTTCTTT,CASSLHTNTEAFF
NA,NA,TRBJ2-1,TRBV6-2/TRBV6-3,TGTGCCAGCAGTTACTCGATGGGTTGGAGCGGCGATGAGCAGTTCTTC,CASSYSMGWSGDEQFF
TRBD1,NA,TRBJ1-2,TRBV29-1,TGCAGCGTTGCGGGACAGGGTTCCTATGGCTACACCTTC,CSVAGQGSYGYTF
TRBD1,few,TRBJ1-2,TRBV28,TGTGCCAGCAGTTTGGACAGGGGTTTTGGCTATGGCTACACCTTC,CASSLDRGFGYGYTF
NA,NA,TRBJ1-1,TRBV9,TGTGCCAGCAGCCCCGGAGTAATGAAGAGGGCTGAAGCTTTCTTT,CASSPGVMKRAEAFF
TRBD1,few,TRBJ2-7,TRBV4-2,TGTGCCAGCAGCCAAGAAATAGGGACAGCCTACGAGCAGTACTTC,CASSQEIGTAYEQYF